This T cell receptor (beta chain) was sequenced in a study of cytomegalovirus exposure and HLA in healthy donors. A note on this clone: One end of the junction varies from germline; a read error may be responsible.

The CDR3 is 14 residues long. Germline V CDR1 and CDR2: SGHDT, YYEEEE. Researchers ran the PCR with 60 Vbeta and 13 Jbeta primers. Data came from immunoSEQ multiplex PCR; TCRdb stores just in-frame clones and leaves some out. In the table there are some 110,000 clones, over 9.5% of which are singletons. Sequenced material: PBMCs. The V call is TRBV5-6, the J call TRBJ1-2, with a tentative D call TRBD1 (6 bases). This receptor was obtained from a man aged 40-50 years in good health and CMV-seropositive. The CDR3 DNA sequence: TGTGCCAGCAGCTTGGACAGGGCGATCTATGGCTACTCCTTC. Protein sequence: CASSLDRAIYGYSF.